The text below deals with one TCR beta chain. Its antigen remains unknown. There are 14 residues in the CDR3. The ends were cut back, 2 bases at V and 8 bases at J, with 15 bases in the middle. Germline V gene sequence: CDR1 SGHAT, CDR2 FQNNGV. The protocol was immunoSEQ multiplex PCR, while the TCRdb copy is restricted to in-frame clones and leaves out a portion. The table has just over 25,000 clones, less than 95% seen once. The sample is drawn from a study of tissue T cells after allogeneic stem cell transplantation. Study in general: Adult allogeneic hematopoietic cell transplant recipients with steroid-refractory graft-versus-host disease were prospectively enrolled for research autopsy. Findings of the study overall: TCR repertoires tracked anatomic similarity, regardless of disease or transplant status. Few T cell clones were shared across patients, but motif clusters showed tissue-specific shared signatures.

The chain employs TRBV11-2 and TRBJ1-2, with D perhaps matching TRBD1 (5 bases). The clonotype originates from a male donor at least 60 years old who later had graft-versus-host disease after an allogeneic stem cell transplant. Material: blood, obtained before transplantation. Here the CDR3 reads CASSLRDSLIGYTF. In DNA form, the CDR3 reads TGTGCCAGCAGCTTAAGGGACTCCCTAATCGGCTACACCTTC.